The clone carrying this T cell receptor beta chain has more than one count but fewer than ten. Its specificity is unknown. This CDR3 comprises 11 residues. Trimming cost V 7 bases and J 10 bases, with 15 bases left between them. Germline CDR1 is DFQATT and CDR2 is SNEGSKA (reference sequence). A sample-barcoded 5' primer and a J-beta primer mix were used in a second PCR of roughly 6 to 11 cycles. MiXCR, applied by TCRdb to the 5' RACE reads, yields one record per CDR3 protein. Among some 1.5 million distinct CDR3 sequences listed, roughly 30% were seen once. These data come from a study of blood T cells in healthy people across ages. Study-wide findings and caveats: As age increased, TCR beta diversity per million T cells fell in a roughly linear fashion. Whereas aged donors had fewer naive CD4+ cells, long-lived donors had more of them and higher diversity.

The gene calls are TRBV20-1 and TRBJ2-3, with a weak D call TRBD2 (6 bases). Source material: blood. This TCR was recovered from a woman in her 30s in good health. The CDR3 nucleotides are TGCAGTGTCCCCCTTAGCGGCCCGCAGTATTTT. As protein: CSVPLSGPQYF.